The rows below give T cell receptor beta chains drawn from one sample of a study of T cells in Graves' hyperthyroidism and ophthalmopathy. Each CDR3 protein gets one entry after TCRdb re-called the multiplex PCR reads with MiXCR. The sample gives 500,000 to 600,000 distinct CDR3 sequences, 16% of which show up once; about 18% is in the top ten. Sequenced material: blood. These receptors all come from a woman between 18 and 29 years old with Graves' hyperthyroidism. CDR3s include the opening cysteine and the closing phenylalanine or tryptophan. Each record gives: CDR3 protein, CDR3 length, J gene, V gene, clone size. The size field is filled for only some rows; it gives once, few, many or a size class.

CAWSVSITEAFF,12,TRBJ1-1,TRBV30,many
CASSSRGQGNGYTF,14,TRBJ1-2,TRBV7-2,many
CATSDLQGKEAFF,13,TRBJ1-1,TRBV24-1,many
CASSVQGSGGAQETQYF,17,TRBJ2-5,TRBV9,NA
CSARGSSGDTTGTQYF,16,TRBJ2-5,TRBV20-1,few
CASSQVVRWSPGDIQYF,17,TRBJ2-4,TRBV3-1,few
CASSQELGTGGYEQYF,16,TRBJ2-7,TRBV4-3,many
CASSGLGTGHTGELFF,16,TRBJ2-2,TRBV12-3/TRBV12-4,NA
CASSTPAGAAYEQYF,15,TRBJ2-7,TRBV7-2,many
CASRAYGLEDTQYF,14,TRBJ2-3,TRBV6-2/TRBV6-3,many
CASSPGQGLTQPQHF,15,TRBJ1-5,TRBV5-8,few